This TCR beta chain was sequenced during a study of follicular helper T cells after annual influenza vaccination. This sample's time point: 2014-2015 season, 7 days after vaccination. Measured with immunoSEQ multiplex PCR; TCRdb has only the in-frame clones, and not every one. The data contain about 700 clones, roughly 84% of them singletons. The sample here was CXCR5+ CD38+ circulating T follicular helper cells from blood, taken 7 days after influenza vaccination. Documented subset: circulating Tfh, non-naive CD4+CXCR5+PD-1+ (ICOS+CD38+ or ICOS-CD38-). These receptors were taken from an adult who received the influenza vaccine.

This chain uses TRBV19 with TRBJ2-7, with D possibly being TRBD1 (6 bases). CDR1 LNHDA and CDR2 SQIVND come from the germline V gene (reference sequence). The CDR3 has 14 residues. V gave up 2 bases and J gave up 4 bases, with 12 bases separating them. CDR3 in DNA: TGTGCCAGTAGTATACTTGCGACAGGATACGAGCAGTACTTC. Protein: CASSILATGYEQYF.